The following is a T cell receptor (beta chain) sequence with its context. This entry belongs to a study of cytomegalovirus exposure and HLA in healthy donors. Germline values: CDR1 MNHNY, CDR2 SVGAGI (reference sequence). Trimming stripped 3 bases from V and 0 bases from J, with 9 bases between. The CDR3 is 14 residues long. Researchers ran the PCR with 60 Vbeta and 13 Jbeta primers. Sequencing used immunoSEQ multiplex PCR; TCRdb keeps in-frame clones, though not all of them. Altogether 160,000 or so clones are present, around 77% being singletons, with the ten largest covering less than 1.2%. This sequence originates from a woman between 35 and 50 years old in good health and CMV-seronegative. The chain employs TRBV6-6 and TRBJ2-7; the D is unclear. Sequenced sample: PBMCs. CDR3 DNA sequence: TGTGCCAGCAGTTATCTGGTGAGCTCCTACGAGCAGTACTTC. Its translation: CASSYLVSSYEQYF.